What follows are 10 T cell receptor beta chains derived from one specimen sequenced in a study of T-cell memory formation after mild COVID-19. Each CDR3 protein gets one entry after TCRdb re-called the 5' RACE reads with MiXCR. Among some 290,000 distinct CDR3 sequences listed, 16% were seen once. Sequencing used PBMCs or a T cell subset sorted from them (not recorded which). Receptors originate from a man aged 18 to 35 who had mild COVID-19 (a few samples of this study predate the infection). Cell type and time point are not known.

This clonotype was counted a few times. Its ends do not fully match the called genes, so a read error is possible. The V gene is TRBV5-5, the J gene TRBJ1-1; D gene uncertain. The germline CDR1 and CDR2 sequences are SGHKS and YYEKEE (reference sequence). CDR3 length: 13 amino acids. In DNA form, the CDR3 reads TGTGCCAGCAGACAACCCGCGGCTAGTGCGCTTCTCTTT. It encodes CASRQPAASALLF.

V usage is TRBV15 and J usage is TRBJ2-5, with TRBD2 as a possible D gene (6 bases). V lost 3 bases and J 4 bases, leaving 12 bases between the germline ends. CDR1 LNHNV and CDR2 YYDKDF come from the germline V gene (reference sequence). This CDR3 has 14 residues. CDR3 bases: TGTGCCACCAGCAGCCTCACCGGGGGAGAGACCCAGTACTTC. As protein: CATSSLTGGETQYF.

The V and J genes are TRBV7-2 and TRBJ2-5, with 9 bases identical to TRBD1. This CDR3 contains 14 residues. V dropped 6 bases and J dropped 3; count of bases not matched to a gene: 5. The germline gives CDR1 SGHTA, CDR2 FQGNSA. The DNA for the CDR3 is TGTGCCAGCAGTCCCGGACAGGGGAAAGAGACCCAGTACTTC. Its translation is CASSPGQGKETQYF.

This clonotype has a handful of counts. The chain couples TRBV20-1 to TRBJ2-7, with a weak D call TRBD1 (6 bases). There are 15 residues in the CDR3. Looked up from germline, CDR1 is DFQATT and CDR2 is SNEGSKA (reference sequence). The V and J ends lost 5 bases and 6 bases respectively, with 23 bases between them. CDR3 DNA: TGCAGTGCTGGTCAATGGGGGCCCGGGGAACCCGAGCAGTACTTC. Amino acids: CSAGQWGPGEPEQYF.

This clonotype was seen at least ten times. The chain has TRBV12-3 or TRBV12-4 and TRBJ2-7, with D possibly TRBD1 on 5 matching bases. V was cut by 7 bases and J by 2 bases, with 15 bases left in between. The length of the CDR3 is 14 residues. The CDR3 nucleotides are TGTGCCAGCACAGGCAGAAGGGGCGCCTACGAGCAGTACTTC. This sequence encodes CASTGRRGAYEQYF.

J is TRBJ1-1 and V is TRBV19; D uncertain. The length of the CDR3 is 12 residues. CDR1 and CDR2 from the germline V gene are LNHDA and SQIVND (reference sequence). Trimming removed 1 base at V and 6 bases at J, with 6 bases between. The CDR3 reads CASSIGPSEAFF. In DNA form, the CDR3 reads TGTGCCAGTAGTATAGGACCGTCTGAAGCTTTCTTT.

This clonotype was detected a few times. The chain has TRBV6-2 or TRBV6-3 and TRBJ2-7, with 15 bases that match TRBD2. J was trimmed by 7 bases and V by 4 bases; bases with no gene match: 5. Per germline, CDR1 MNHEY and CDR2 SVGEGT. This CDR3 has 15 residues. CDR3 bases: TGTGCCAGCAGTTGGACTAGCGGGGGGGCGAGTGAGCAGTACTTC. Its translation is CASSWTSGGASEQYF.

In DNA, the CDR3 is TGTGCCAGCACAGCTAACTATGGCTACACCTTC. It encodes CASTANYGYTF. This chain links TRBV28 with TRBJ1-2; D remains unclear. CDR3 length: 11 amino acids. The ends were cut back, 7 bases at V and 0 bases at J, with 3 bases in the middle. The germline V gene encodes CDR1 MDHEN and CDR2 SYDVKM.

The J gene is TRBJ1-6, the V gene TRBV7-8, with TRBD1 as a possible D gene (6 bases). The germline V gene has CDR1 SGHVS and CDR2 FQNEAQ. V was shortened by 3 bases and J by 9 bases, with 12 bases between the two germline ends. This CDR3 has 14 residues. The CDR3 DNA follows: TGTGCCAGCAGCTTTAGGGGGGGGATTTCACCCCTCCACTTT. It codes for CASSFRGGISPLHF.

This chain uses TRBV2 with TRBJ1-1; D gene ambiguous. The CDR3 runs 12 residues. Trimming took off 3 bases at V and 7 bases at J, with 9 bases between the two ends. The germline V gene has CDR1 SNHLY and CDR2 FYNNEI. CDR3 region: CASSESGIEAFF. CDR3 DNA: TGTGCCAGCAGTGAGTCCGGGATTGAAGCTTTCTTT.